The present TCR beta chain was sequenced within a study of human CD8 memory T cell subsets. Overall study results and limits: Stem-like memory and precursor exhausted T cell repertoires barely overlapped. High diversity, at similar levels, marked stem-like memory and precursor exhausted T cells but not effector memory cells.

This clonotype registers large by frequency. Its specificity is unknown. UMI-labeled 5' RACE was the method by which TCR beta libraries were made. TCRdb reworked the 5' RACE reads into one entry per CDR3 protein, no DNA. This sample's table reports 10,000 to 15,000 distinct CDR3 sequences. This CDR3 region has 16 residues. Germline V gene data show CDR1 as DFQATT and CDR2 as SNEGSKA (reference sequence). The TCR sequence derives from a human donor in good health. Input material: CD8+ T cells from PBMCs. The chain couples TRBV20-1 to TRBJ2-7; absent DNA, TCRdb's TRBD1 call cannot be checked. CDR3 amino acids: CSASFRDRGLSYEQYF.